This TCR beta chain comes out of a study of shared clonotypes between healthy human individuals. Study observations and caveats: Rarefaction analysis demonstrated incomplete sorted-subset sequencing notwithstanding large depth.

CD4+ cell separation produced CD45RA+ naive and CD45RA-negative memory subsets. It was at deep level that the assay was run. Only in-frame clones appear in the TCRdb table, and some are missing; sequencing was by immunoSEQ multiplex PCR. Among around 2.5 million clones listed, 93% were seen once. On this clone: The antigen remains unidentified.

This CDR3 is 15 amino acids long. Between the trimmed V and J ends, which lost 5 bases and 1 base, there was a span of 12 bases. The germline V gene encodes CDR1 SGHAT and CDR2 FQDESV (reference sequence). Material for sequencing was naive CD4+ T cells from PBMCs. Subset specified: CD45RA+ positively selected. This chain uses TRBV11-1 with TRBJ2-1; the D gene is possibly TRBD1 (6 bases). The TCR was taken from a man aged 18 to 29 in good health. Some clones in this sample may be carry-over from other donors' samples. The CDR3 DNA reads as TGTGCCAGCAGCCTCGACAGGTGGTCCTACAATGAGCAGTTCTTC. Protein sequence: CASSLDRWSYNEQFF.